The source of this T cell receptor beta chain is a study of OX40 agonist ivuxolimab in advanced cancers. Clones were read by immunoSEQ multiplex PCR, and TCRdb kept only the in-frame ones, dropping some. This table holds approximately 98,000 clones, 85% to 95% found once. The study, taken as a whole, reports: With doses of 0.1-3.0 mg/kg, partial responders showed among the lowest clonal expansion. CD8+ T cells averaged more expanded clones than CD4+.

CDR3 length: 12 residues. Deletions cut 2 bases from V and 9 bases from J, with 11 bases between. Germline CDR1 is SGHNT and CDR2 is YYREEE (reference sequence). A remark on this clone: Its specificity is not known.

The V call is TRBV5-4, the J call TRBJ2-5, with D perhaps matching TRBD2 (5 bases). The material was CD4+ or CD8+ T cells sorted from blood, obtained in a trial of the OX40 agonist ivuxolimab. The sequence came from an adult with an advanced solid tumor such as melanoma, head and neck, liver or kidney cancer. The CDR3 coding sequence is TGTGCCAGCAGCTTAAGACCGGAGGCCCAGTACTTC. Translation: CASSLRPEAQYF. Looking up the rest from reference TRBV5-4 and TRBJ2-5 gives the full variable domain: ETGVTQSPTHLIKTRGQQVTLRCSSQSGHNTVSWYQQALGQGPQFIFQYYREEENGRGNFPPRFSGLQFPNYSSELNVNALELDDSALYLCASSLRPEAQYFGPGTRLLVL.